One sample yielded the 15 T cell receptor beta chains listed below, sequenced in a study of patients and donors after allogeneic stem cell transplantation. In TCRdb, the RT-PCR reads were re-called with MiXCR into one record per CDR3 protein. Of about 400,000 distinct CDR3 sequences in the sample, 15% to 20% are singletons; the top ten hold less than 8.5%. Source material: blood, either unsorted or a sorted T cell fraction (not recorded which). Receptors originate from a human donor who was either an allogeneic HSCT recipient or a stem cell or donor lymphocyte infusion donor (not recorded which). It is not recorded whose cells these are; they may come from a transplant donor.

V is TRBV18 and J is TRBJ2-7; a possible D gene is TRBD2 (6 bases). V lost 3 bases and J 2 bases, leaving 11 bases between the germline ends. CDR1 and CDR2 from the germline V gene are KGHSH and LQKENI. The CDR3 loop spans 14 amino acids. CDR3 DNA: TGTGCCAGCTCACCCCAGGAGGGCACCTACGAGCAGTACTTC. This codes for CASSPQEGTYEQYF.

This clonotype was detected a few times. This rearrangement joins TRBV19 to TRBJ2-2, with D possibly matching TRBD2 (6 bases). Germline CDR1 LNHDA, CDR2 SQIVND (reference sequence). This CDR3 comprises 13 residues. With 7 bases removed from V and 5 bases from J, the gap between germline ends came to 11 bases. The CDR3 bases are TGTGCCAGTACCATCAGCGGGACCGGGGAGCTGTTTTTT. Translating it yields CASTISGTGELFF.

This clonotype has a count of ten or more. This chain links TRBV2 with TRBJ2-3, with a weak D call TRBD2 (5 bases). CDR3 length: 13 amino acids. The germline CDR1 and CDR2 sequences are SNHLY and FYNNEI. V lost 8 bases to trimming and J lost 2 bases, with 11 bases between them. CDR3 sequence: CASGRGNTDTQYF. DNA of the CDR3: TGTGCCAGCGGGAGAGGGAACACAGATACGCAGTATTTT.

The V and J genes are TRBV20-1 and TRBJ2-3; D might be TRBD1 or TRBD2, each matching 5 bases. The CDR3 runs to 13 residues. CDR1 is DFQATT, CDR2 SNEGSKA, per germline (reference sequence). V was clipped by 8 bases and J by 0 bases, with 12 bases between them. The CDR3 DNA sequence: TGCAGTACTGGGGGAAGGAGCACAGATACGCAGTATTTT. It encodes CSTGGRSTDTQYF.

This clonotype was found a few times. The V call is TRBV4-3, the J call TRBJ2-1; D gene unclear. V was shortened by 4 bases and J by 2 bases, with 9 bases between the two germline ends. The CDR3 consists of 14 residues. Per germline, CDR1 LGHNA and CDR2 YSLEER. The DNA of the CDR3 is TGCGCCAGCAGCCTCCTCCGGGCCTACAATGAGCAGTTCTTC. Residues: CASSLLRAYNEQFF.

CDR3 sequence reads: CASSRALAGGPSEQFF. The CDR3 DNA sequence: TGTGCCAGCAGCCGAGCCCTAGCGGGGGGGCCGAGTGAGCAGTTCTTC. This sequence joins TRBV6-1 and TRBJ2-1; 12 bases agree with TRBD2. CDR3 length: 16 amino acids. Losses at the gene ends were 6 bases for V and 9 bases for J; bases not matched to a gene: 12. Germline V gene sequence: CDR1 MNHNS, CDR2 SASEGT.

The sample holds one count of this clonotype. The chain combines TRBV11-2 with TRBJ1-6; D might be TRBD1 (5 bases). The length of the CDR3 is 16 residues. Trimming removed 2 bases from V and 6 bases from J, with 14 bases in between. Germline CDR1 is SGHAT and CDR2 is FQNNGV. This CDR3 reads CASSLFQGRLNSPLHF. The CDR3 coding sequence is TGTGCCAGCAGCTTATTCCAGGGCAGACTTAATTCACCCCTCCACTTT. Variable domain in full (rest from reference TRBV11-2 and TRBJ1-6): EAGVAQSPRYKIIEKRQSVAFWCNPISGHATLYWYQQILGQGPKLLIQFQNNGVVDDSQLPKDRFSAERLKGVDSTLKIQPAKLEDSAVYLCASSLFQGRLNSPLHFGNGTRLTVT.

This clonotype was found a few times. This rearrangement joins TRBV18 to TRBJ2-3; 9 bases are shared with TRBD1. The CDR3 length is 16 residues. The germline gives CDR1 KGHSH, CDR2 LQKENI. The J segment lost 5 bases and the V segment lost 4 bases, leaving 10 bases of the junction unmatched. CDR3 loop: CASSRSPGQGGDTQYF. As DNA, the CDR3 is TGTGCCAGCTCACGCTCCCCGGGACAGGGTGGAGATACGCAGTATTTT.

In its sample, this clonotype was seen many times. The J gene is TRBJ2-6, the V gene TRBV12-3 or TRBV12-4; 7 bases are a match to TRBD2. Trimming at V came to 8 bases and at J to 0 bases, leaving 13 bases not matched to a gene. This CDR3 comprises 18 residues. The CDR3 region is CASLGGSLKFSGANVLTF. The CDR3 DNA sequence: TGTGCCAGCCTCGGGGGGTCGTTAAAATTCTCTGGGGCCAACGTCCTGACTTTC.

The gene calls are TRBV7-9 and TRBJ2-1; 7 bases match TRBD2. The CDR3 is made up of 15 amino acids. Germline CDR1 and CDR2: SEHNR and FQNEAQ (reference sequence). Germline trimming cut 4 bases from V and 10 bases from J; bases unmatched to any gene: 13. CDR3 loop: CASSSGTTTLAEQFF. The CDR3 nucleotides are TGTGCCAGCAGCTCCGGGACTACGACGTTGGCCGAGCAGTTCTTC. Full variable domain (remainder filled in from reference TRBV7-9 and TRBJ2-1): DTGVSQNPRHKITKRGQNVTFRCDPISEHNRLYWYRQTLGQGPEFLTYFQNEAQLEKSRLLSDRFSAERPKGSFSTLEIQRTEQGDSAMYLCASSSGTTTLAEQFFGPGTRLTVL.

Only a few counts were recorded for this clonotype. The V call is TRBV29-1, the J call TRBJ1-2; D remains ambiguous. The V end was cut by 4 bases, the J end by 2 bases, with 11 bases between. This CDR3 region has 13 residues. Germline V lookup: CDR1 SQVTM, CDR2 ANQGSEA. The CDR3 region is CSVGRAQNYGYTF. The CDR3 region has the DNA TGCAGCGTTGGGCGGGCCCAGAACTATGGCTACACCTTC.

This clonotype was detected only a few times. The chain has TRBV24-1 and TRBJ2-3, with D perhaps being TRBD1 or TRBD2 (6 bases each). This CDR3 comprises 14 residues. Germline CDR1 reads KGHDR; CDR2 reads SFDVKD. The V end lost 9 bases, the J end lost 0 bases, and 12 bases lay between the germline ends. The CDR3 reads CATGWGASTDTQYF. For the CDR3, the DNA is TGTGCCACCGGGTGGGGGGCCAGCACAGATACGCAGTATTTT.

The table lists this clonotype with many counts. This rearrangement joins TRBV4-1 to TRBJ1-5; a possible D gene is TRBD1 (6 bases). CDR3 length: 16 residues. Germline loops: CDR1 MGHRA, CDR2 YSYEKL. V was shortened by 6 bases and J by 0 bases, with 15 bases between the two germline ends. CDR3 bases: TGCGCCAGCAGGGACCGGGACACCTTTAGCAATCAGCCCCAGCATTTT. Residues: CASRDRDTFSNQPQHF.

This clonotype occurred many times. The chain carries TRBV6-6 and TRBJ2-5, with 9 positions matching TRBD1. Germline CDR1 and CDR2: MNHNY and SVGAGI (reference sequence). CDR3 length: 13 amino acids. The V segment lost 11 bases and the J segment 5 bases; nucleotides outside the gene matches: 9. The CDR3 here is CAGGTGIRETQYF. The CDR3 DNA sequence: TGTGCCGGAGGGACAGGGATAAGGGAGACCCAGTACTTC.

This clonotype was detected only a few times. The chain uses TRBV24-1 and TRBJ2-3; possibly TRBD1 for D (5 bases). The CDR3 loop spans 17 amino acids. CDR1 and CDR2 from the germline V gene are KGHDR and SFDVKD. V was clipped by 2 bases and J by 2 bases, with 16 bases between them. The CDR3: CATSDSLGRVATDTQYF. CDR3 DNA: TGTGCCACCAGTGATTCCCTCGGCAGGGTTGCCACAGATACGCAGTATTTT.